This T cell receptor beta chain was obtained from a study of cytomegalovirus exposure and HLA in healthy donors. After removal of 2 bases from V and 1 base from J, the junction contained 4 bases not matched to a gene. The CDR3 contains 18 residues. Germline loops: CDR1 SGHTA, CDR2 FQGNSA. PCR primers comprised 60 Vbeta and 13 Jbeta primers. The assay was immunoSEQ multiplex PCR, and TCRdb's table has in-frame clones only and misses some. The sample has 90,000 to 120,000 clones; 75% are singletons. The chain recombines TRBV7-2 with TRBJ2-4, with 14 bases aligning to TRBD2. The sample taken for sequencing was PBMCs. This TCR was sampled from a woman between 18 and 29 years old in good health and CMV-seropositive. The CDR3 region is CASSLMGLAGVAKNIQYF. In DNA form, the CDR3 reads TGTGCCAGCAGCTTAATGGGACTAGCGGGAGTGGCCAAAAACATTCAGTACTTC. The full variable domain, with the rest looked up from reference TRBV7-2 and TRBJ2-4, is GAGVSQSPSNKVTEKGKDVELRCDPISGHTALYWYRQSLGQGLEFLIYFQGNSAPDKSGLPSDRFSAERTGGSVSTLTIQRTQQEDSAVYLCASSLMGLAGVAKNIQYFGAGTRLSVL.